Sequencing of this TCR beta chain was carried out in a study of control samples from healthy donors and cancer patients. Generated by immunoSEQ multiplex PCR, the TCRdb table keeps only in-frame clones and is missing some. In the table there are 100,000 to 150,000 clones, about 90% of which are singletons. The sample was blood. The TCR was taken from a young man in good health.

In nucleotides, the CDR3 is TGTGCCAGCAGCCAGATTAGCGGGAGGGCCGGGCAGTACTTC. Translated, it gives CASSQISGRAGQYF. This chain connects TRBV6-5 to TRBJ2-7; 11 bases align to TRBD2. The CDR3 covers 14 residues. Germline V gene data show CDR1 as MNHEY and CDR2 as SVGAGI. The V and J ends lost 6 bases and 9 bases, in that order; junction bases with no gene match: 10.